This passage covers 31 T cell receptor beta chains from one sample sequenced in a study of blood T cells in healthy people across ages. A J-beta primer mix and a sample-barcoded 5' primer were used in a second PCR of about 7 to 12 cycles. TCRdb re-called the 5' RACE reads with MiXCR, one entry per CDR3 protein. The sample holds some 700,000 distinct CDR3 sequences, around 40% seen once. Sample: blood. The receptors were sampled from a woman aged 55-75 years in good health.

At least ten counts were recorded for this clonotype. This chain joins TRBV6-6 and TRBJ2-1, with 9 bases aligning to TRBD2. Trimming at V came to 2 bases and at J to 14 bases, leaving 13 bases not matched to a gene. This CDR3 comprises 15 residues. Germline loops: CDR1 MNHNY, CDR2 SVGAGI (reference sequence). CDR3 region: CASSYPELGGRVKFF. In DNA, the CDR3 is TGTGCCAGCAGTTACCCGGAATTGGGCGGGAGGGTAAAGTTCTTC.

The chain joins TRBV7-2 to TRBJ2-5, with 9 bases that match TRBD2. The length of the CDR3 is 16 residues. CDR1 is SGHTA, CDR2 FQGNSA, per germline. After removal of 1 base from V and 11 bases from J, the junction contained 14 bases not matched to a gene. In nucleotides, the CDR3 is TGTGCCAGCAGCTTAGGGGGCGGGGGGGCTCAGAATGAGCAGTACTTC. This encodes CASSLGGGGAQNEQYF. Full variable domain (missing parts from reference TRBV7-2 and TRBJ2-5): GAGVSQSPSNKVTEKGKDVELRCDPISGHTALYWYRQSLGQGLEFLIYFQGNSAPDKSGLPSDRFSAERTGGSVSTLTIQRTQQEDSAVYLCASSLGGGGAQNEQYFGPGTRLLVL.

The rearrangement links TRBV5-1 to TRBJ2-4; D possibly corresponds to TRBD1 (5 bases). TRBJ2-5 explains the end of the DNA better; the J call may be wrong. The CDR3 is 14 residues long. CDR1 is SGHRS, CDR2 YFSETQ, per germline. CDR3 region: CASSPGLGEETQYF. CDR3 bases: TGCGCCAGCAGTCCAGGGTTAGGAGAGGAGACCCAGTACTTC.

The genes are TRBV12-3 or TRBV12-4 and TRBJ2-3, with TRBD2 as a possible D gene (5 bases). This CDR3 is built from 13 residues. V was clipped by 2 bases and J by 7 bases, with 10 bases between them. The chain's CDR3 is CASSLLAENTQYF. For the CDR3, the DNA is TGTGCCAGCAGTTTACTAGCAGAAAATACGCAGTATTTT.

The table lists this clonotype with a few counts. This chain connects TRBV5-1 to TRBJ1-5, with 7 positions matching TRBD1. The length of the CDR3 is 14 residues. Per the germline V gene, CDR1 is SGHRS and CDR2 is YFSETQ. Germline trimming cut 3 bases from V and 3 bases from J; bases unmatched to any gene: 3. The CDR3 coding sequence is TGCGCCAGCAGCTGGACAGGACTCAATCAGCCCCAGCATTTT. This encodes CASSWTGLNQPQHF.

The CDR3 protein is CSARAGGPSEQFF. Written as DNA, the CDR3 is TGCAGTGCTAGAGCGGGGGGGCCGAGCGAGCAGTTCTTC. The rearrangement joins TRBV20-1 to TRBJ2-1, with 8 bases matching TRBD2. The CDR3 runs 13 residues. Germline V gene sequence: CDR1 DFQATT, CDR2 SNEGSKA (reference sequence). V was pared by 1 base and J by 10 bases, with 6 bases of the junction left unmatched.

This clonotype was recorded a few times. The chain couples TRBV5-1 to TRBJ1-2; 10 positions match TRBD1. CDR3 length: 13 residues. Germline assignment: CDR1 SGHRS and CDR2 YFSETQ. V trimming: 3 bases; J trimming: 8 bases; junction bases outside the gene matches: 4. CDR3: CASSSTGGWGYTF. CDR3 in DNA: TGCGCCAGCAGCTCGACAGGGGGCTGGGGCTACACCTTC.

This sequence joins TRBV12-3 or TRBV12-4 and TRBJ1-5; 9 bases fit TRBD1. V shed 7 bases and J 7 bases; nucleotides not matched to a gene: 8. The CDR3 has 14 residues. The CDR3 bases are TGTGCCAGCACCGCAGGGACAGGGACCCAGCCCCAGCATTTT. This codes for CASTAGTGTQPQHF.

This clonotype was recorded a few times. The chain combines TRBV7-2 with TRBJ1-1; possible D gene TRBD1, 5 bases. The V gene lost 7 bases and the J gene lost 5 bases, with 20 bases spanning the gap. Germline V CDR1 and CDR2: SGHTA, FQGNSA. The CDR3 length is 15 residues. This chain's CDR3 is CASTLTLGARTEAFF. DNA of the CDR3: TGTGCCAGCACCCTAACCCTCGGGGCGAGGACTGAAGCTTTCTTT.

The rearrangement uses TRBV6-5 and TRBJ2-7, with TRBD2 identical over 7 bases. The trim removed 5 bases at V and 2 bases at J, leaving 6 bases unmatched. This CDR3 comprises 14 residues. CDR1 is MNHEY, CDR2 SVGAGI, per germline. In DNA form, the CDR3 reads TGTGCCAGCAGTGACCGTGGGAGGGCCTACGAGCAGTACTTC. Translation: CASSDRGRAYEQYF.

CDR3 residues: CASSQGGPQPQHF. The CDR3 DNA reads TGTGCCAGCAGCCAAGGGGGTCCCCAGCCCCAGCATTTT. The genes are TRBV3-1 and TRBJ1-5; no firm D call. V lost 1 base to trimming and J lost 7 bases, with 8 bases between them. In germline, CDR1 is LGHDT, CDR2 YNNKEL (reference sequence). The CDR3 runs 13 residues.

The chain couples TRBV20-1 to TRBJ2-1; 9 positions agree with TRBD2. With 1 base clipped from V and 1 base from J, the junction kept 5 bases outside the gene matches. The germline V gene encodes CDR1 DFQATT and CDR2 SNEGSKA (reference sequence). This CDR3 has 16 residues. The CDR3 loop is CSARGLTSGSYNEQFF. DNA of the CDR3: TGCAGTGCTAGAGGGCTCACTAGCGGGTCCTACAATGAGCAGTTCTTC.

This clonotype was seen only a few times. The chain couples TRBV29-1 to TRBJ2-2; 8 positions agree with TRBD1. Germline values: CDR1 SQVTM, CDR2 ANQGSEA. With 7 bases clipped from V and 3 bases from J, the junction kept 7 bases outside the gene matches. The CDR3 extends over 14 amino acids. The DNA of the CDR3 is TGCAGCGCCCGACAGGGGTCGGACACCGGGGAGCTGTTTTTT. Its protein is CSARQGSDTGELFF.

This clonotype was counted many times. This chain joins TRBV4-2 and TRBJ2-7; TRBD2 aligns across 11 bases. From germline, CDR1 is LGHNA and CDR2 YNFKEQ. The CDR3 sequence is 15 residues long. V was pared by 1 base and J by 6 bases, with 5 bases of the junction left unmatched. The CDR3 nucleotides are TGTGCCAGCAGCCAAGCACTAGCGGGAGCCGGCGAGCAGTACTTC. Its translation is CASSQALAGAGEQYF.

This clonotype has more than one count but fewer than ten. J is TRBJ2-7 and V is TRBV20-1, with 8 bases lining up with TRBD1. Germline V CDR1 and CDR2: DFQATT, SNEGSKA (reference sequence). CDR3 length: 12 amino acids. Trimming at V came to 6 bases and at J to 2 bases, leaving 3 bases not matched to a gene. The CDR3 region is CSARGQAYEQYF. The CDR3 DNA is TGCAGTGCCCGGGGACAGGCCTACGAGCAGTACTTC.

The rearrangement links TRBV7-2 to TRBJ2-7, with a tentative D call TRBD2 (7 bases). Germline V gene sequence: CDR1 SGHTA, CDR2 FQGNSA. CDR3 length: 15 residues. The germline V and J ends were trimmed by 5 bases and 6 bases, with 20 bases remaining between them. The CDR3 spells CASSPNRGGSAEQYF. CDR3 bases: TGTGCCAGCAGCCCAAATAGGGGGGGCTCGGCCGAGCAGTACTTC.

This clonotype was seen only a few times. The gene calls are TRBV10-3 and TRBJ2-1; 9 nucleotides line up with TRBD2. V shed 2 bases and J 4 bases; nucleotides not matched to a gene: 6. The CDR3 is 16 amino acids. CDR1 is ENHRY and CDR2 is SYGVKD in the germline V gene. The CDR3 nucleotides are TGTGCCATCAGTGAGCGGTTAGCGGGGGAGTACAATGAGCAGTTCTTC. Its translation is CAISERLAGEYNEQFF.

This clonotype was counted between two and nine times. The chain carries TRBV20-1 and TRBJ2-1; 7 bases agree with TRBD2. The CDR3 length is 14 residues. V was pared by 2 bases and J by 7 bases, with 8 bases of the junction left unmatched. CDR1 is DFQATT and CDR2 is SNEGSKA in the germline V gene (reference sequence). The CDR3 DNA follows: TGCAGTGCTAGAAAGCTAGCGGAGTTGAATGAGCAGTTCTTC. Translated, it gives CSARKLAELNEQFF.

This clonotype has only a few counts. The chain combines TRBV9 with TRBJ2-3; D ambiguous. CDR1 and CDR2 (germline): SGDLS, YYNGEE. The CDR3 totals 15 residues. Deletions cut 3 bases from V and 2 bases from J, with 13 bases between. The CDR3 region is CASSGQSPPTDTQYF. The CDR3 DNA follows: TGTGCCAGCAGCGGGCAATCCCCCCCCACAGATACGCAGTATTTT.

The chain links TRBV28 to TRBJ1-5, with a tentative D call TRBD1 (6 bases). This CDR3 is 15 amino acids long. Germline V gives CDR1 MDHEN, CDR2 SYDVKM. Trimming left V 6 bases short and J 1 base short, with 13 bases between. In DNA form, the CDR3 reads TGTGCCAGCAGCTCAGGGGAGGGGAGCAATCAGCCCCAGCATTTT. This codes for CASSSGEGSNQPQHF. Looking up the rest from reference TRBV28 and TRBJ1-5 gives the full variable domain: DVKVTQSSRYLVKRTGEKVFLECVQDMDHENMFWYRQDPGLGLRLIYFSYDVKMKEKGDIPEGYSVSREKKERFSLILESASTNQTSMYLCASSSGEGSNQPQHFGDGTRLSIL.

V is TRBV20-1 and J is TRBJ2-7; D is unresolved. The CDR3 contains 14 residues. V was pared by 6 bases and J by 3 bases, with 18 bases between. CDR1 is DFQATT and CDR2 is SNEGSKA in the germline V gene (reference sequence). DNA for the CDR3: TGCAGTGCCAACGATGGTGGTAGTAGCTACGAGCAGTACTTC. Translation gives CSANDGGSSYEQYF.

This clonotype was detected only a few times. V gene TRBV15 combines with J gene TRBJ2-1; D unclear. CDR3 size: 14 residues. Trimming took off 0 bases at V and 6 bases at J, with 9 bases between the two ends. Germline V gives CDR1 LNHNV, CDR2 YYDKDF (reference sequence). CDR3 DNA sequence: TGTGCCACCAGCAGAGATAGGATCACCAATGAGCAGTTCTTC. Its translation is CATSRDRITNEQFF.

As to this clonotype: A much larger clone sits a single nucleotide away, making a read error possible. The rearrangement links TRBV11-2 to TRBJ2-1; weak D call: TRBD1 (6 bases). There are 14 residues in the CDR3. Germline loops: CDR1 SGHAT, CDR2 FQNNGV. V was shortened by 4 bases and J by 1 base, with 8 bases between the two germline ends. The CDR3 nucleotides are TGTGCCAGCAGCTACGGACAGTCCTACAATGAGCAGTTCTTC. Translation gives CASSYGQSYNEQFF.

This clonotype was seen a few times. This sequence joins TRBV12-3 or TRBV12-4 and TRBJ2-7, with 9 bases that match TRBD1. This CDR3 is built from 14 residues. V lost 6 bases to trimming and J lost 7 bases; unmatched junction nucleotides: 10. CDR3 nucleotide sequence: TGTGCCAGCAGCGGGGACAGGGTCTCGGAGGAGCAGTACTTC. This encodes CASSGDRVSEEQYF.

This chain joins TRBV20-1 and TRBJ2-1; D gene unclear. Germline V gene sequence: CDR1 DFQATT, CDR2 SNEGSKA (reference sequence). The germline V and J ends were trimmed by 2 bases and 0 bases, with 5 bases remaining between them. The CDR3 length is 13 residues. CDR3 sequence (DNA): TGCAGTGCTAGACTGAGCTCCTACAATGAGCAGTTCTTC. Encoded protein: CSARLSSYNEQFF.

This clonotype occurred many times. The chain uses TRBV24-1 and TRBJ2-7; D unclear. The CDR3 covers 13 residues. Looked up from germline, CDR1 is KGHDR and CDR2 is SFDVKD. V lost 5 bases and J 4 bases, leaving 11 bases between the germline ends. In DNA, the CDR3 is TGTGCCACCAGTGCTACCTGGGGATACGAGCAGTACTTC. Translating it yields CATSATWGYEQYF.

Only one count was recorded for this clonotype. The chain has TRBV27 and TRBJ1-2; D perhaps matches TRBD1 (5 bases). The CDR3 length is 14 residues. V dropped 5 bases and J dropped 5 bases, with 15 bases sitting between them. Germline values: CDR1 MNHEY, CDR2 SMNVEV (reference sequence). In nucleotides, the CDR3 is TGTGCCAGCAGTGGGGGACTGGGATATTATGGCTACACCTTC. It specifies CASSGGLGYYGYTF.

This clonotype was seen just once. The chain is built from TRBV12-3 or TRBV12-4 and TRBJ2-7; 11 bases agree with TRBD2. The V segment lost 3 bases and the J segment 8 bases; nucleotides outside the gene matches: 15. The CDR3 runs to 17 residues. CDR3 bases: TGTGCCAGCAGTTTGTCCCCCCCGGCTAGCGGGAGGTGGAAGCAGTACTTC. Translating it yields CASSLSPPASGRWKQYF.

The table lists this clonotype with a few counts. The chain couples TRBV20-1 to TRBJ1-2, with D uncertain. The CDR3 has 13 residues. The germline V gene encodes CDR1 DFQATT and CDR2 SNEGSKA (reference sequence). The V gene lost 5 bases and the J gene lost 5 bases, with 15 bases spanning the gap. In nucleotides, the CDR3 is TGCAGTGCTCCAAGGAGGCTGTGGTATGGCTACACCTTC. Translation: CSAPRRLWYGYTF.

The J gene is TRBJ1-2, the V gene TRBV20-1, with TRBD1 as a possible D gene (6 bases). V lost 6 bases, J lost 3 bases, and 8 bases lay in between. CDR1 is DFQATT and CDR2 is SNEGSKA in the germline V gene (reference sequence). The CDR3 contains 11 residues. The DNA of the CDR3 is TGCAGTGCGTCAGGGGACTATGGCTACACCTTC. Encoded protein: CSASGDYGYTF.

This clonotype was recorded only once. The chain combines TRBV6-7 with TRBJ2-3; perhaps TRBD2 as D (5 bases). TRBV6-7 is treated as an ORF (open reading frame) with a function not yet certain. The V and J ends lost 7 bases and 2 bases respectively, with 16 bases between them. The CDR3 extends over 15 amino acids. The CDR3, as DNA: TGTGCCAGCACCACACAATCGGGGTACACAGATACGCAGTATTTT. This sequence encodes CASTTQSGYTDTQYF.